Sequencing of this TCR beta chain was carried out in a study of PD-1 blockade in classical Hodgkin lymphoma (dated by TCRdb to between 2020 and 2021). Regarding the complete study: Nivolumab dosing was 3 mg/kg intravenously every 2 weeks, continuing until either disease progression or unacceptable toxicity. A peripheral blood immune signature of response to PD-1 blockade in classical Hodgkin lymphoma was defined using TCR beta sequencing and CyTOF. Broad study findings and their caveats: Diversity was lower in patients who began nivolumab less than 1 year after ASCT, so these patients were left out of later analyses to avoid confounding by immune reconstitution. The study was restricted to a single clinical trial cohort, and the causes of repertoire differences, possibly disease activity or prior therapy, were left undefined. CD4+ but not CD8+ TCR diversity rose significantly by C4D1 (p=0.0027 vs p=0.16), most apparent in complete responders (p=0.02). Baseline diversity similar to that of newly diagnosed patients was observed in trial patients achieving complete response, whereas significantly lower diversity was observed in partial responders and progressors. Newly diagnosed patients were reported to have lower baseline TCR diversity than healthy donors, and relapsed/refractory patients were reported to have lower baseline TCR diversity still.

According to the study, the label for this sample's time point signals: cycle 4 day 1 (C4D1), after more than five weeks of nivolumab. All trial patients had relapsed after autologous stem cell transplantation, with cohorts A, B and C differing in prior brentuximab vedotin exposure. The trial cohort comprised some 60 patients with relapsed/refractory classical Hodgkin lymphoma whose best overall responses were complete response, partial response or progressive disease. In the multi-cohort phase II CheckMate 205 trial, trial patients received single-agent nivolumab. Best overall response was determined by an independent review committee according to the 2007 International Working Group response criteria. PBMCs from the trial were collected at three points: immediately before nivolumab initiation (C1D1), and during therapy at cycle 2 day 1 and cycle 4 day 1. After peripheral blood was drawn into 8 mL Vacutainer Cell Preparation Tubes, PBMCs were isolated by centrifugation and then cryopreserved.

Worth noting for this clone: Its recognized antigen is unknown. No qualities accompany the bases; no much larger clone lies one base away.

The Qiagen DNeasy kit was used to extract genomic DNA both from unsorted PBMCs and from the negatively selected CD4+ and CD8+ fractions. Using primers that anneal to V and J segments, immunoSEQ multiplex PCR amplified the TCR beta CDR3 regions. Amplification bias was minimized using a synthetic immune receptor repertoire, and residual bias was removed computationally after sequencing. Under the source paper's analysis protocol: Custom Python scripts were used to quantify repertoire diversity as the Shannon entropy index. Unsorted, CD4+ and CD8+ repertoires were analyzed separately, except for combined analyses in which CD4+ and CD8+ sequences were merged in silico. A clone counted as expanded when the clone's frequency after treatment rose at least 2-fold relative to C1D1, and clones undetected at baseline were given a pseudocount of 0.5. Clones with 0 or 1 copy at C1D1 were classified as singleton clones, and clones with 2 or more copies were classified as non-singleton clones. By matching protein sequences in sorted samples from the same patient, clones expanded in unsorted samples were annotated as CD4+, CD8+ or unknown. Diversity changes from C1D1 to C4D1 were tested in paired samples using Wilcoxon tests. TCRdb limited this immuneACCESS table to in-frame rearrangements with V and J called. A share of clones is missing; checked studies link under half to unresolved V genes, and the rest is unexplained. D and trimming were read from the DNA, whereas the V and J calls and clone size are those reported in that table. This sample comprises approximately 30,000 clones, 80% of them detected only once. The ten largest account for roughly 15% of the sample.

Based on the germline V gene, the CDR1 and CDR2 sequences are SQVTM and ANQGSEA. Spanning cysteine to phenylalanine, the CDR3 consists of 13 amino acids. The only DNA kept is the CDR3, 39 bases in frame from the first base. The V and J ends are trimmed by 4 bases and 5 bases, leaving 12 bases between them. Recombination linked TRBV29-1 to TRBJ2-1, with no confidently assigned D gene. The sequence was obtained from a human donor with classical Hodgkin lymphoma. The source was peripheral blood mononuclear cells (PBMCs), collected before the fourth cycle of nivolumab. DNA sequence: TGCAGCGTTGGGGTACTGGCTAACAATGAGCAGTTCTTC. Translated, it gives CSVGVLANNEQFF.